Below are 22 T cell receptor beta chains sequenced from a single sample in a study of neurological immune-mediated disorders. TCRdb redid the calling of the 5' RACE reads with MiXCR, one entry per CDR3 protein. The data contain approximately 80,000 distinct CDR3 sequences, 3.5% to 4.5% of them singletons. The sample's time point: longitudinal time-point 3. Sequencing was performed on PBMCs. Every receptor here comes from a woman in her fifties or sixties with multiple sclerosis.

This clonotype was found many times. This chain links TRBV28 with TRBJ1-4; no definite D call. The V and J ends lost 0 bases and 0 bases respectively, with 5 bases between them. This CDR3 is built from 15 residues. The germline gives CDR1 MDHEN, CDR2 SYDVKM. Written as DNA, the CDR3 is TGTGCCAGCAGTTTATGGGGCGCAACTAATGAAAAACTGTTTTTT. Translated: CASSLWGATNEKLFF.

In its sample, this clonotype ranks as medium-sized. The chain has TRBV20-1 and TRBJ1-5, with D tentatively TRBD1 (6 bases). Trimming removed 7 bases at V and 2 bases at J, with 21 bases between. The CDR3 is 16 amino acids. From germline, CDR1 is DFQATT and CDR2 SNEGSKA (reference sequence). CDR3 sequence reads: CSGSRGGRGGNQPQHF. The DNA for the CDR3 is TGCAGTGGGTCCAGAGGGGGGCGAGGTGGCAATCAGCCCCAGCATTTT.

This clonotype has at least ten counts. The chain combines TRBV5-1 with TRBJ1-2; no clear D gene. CDR1 is SGHRS and CDR2 is YFSETQ in the germline V gene. This CDR3 region has 12 residues. V dropped 2 bases and J dropped 4 bases, with 6 bases sitting between them. Written as DNA, the CDR3 is TGCGCCAGCAGCTTCTCGTTCTATGGCTACACCTTC. Its translation: CASSFSFYGYTF.

The sample holds many counts of this clonotype. The chain has TRBV7-8 and TRBJ1-5; D perhaps matches TRBD1 (6 bases). The CDR3 is made up of 15 amino acids. Trimming took 7 bases from V and 0 from J, leaving 13 bases between them. The V gene's germline CDR1 is SGHVS and CDR2 FQNEAQ. CDR3 in DNA: TGTGCCAGCAAAGCAGGGGTCGCTAGCAATCAGCCCCAGCATTTT. Translated: CASKAGVASNQPQHF.

In its sample, this clonotype was seen many times. The chain combines TRBV18 with TRBJ1-2; D remains unclear. The CDR3 has 12 residues. The V end was cut by 1 base, the J end by 7 bases, with 7 bases between. CDR1 and CDR2 from the germline V gene are KGHSH and LQKENI. CDR3 loop: CASSPLAGGYTF. The CDR3 DNA reads as TGTGCCAGCTCACCACTTGCGGGTGGCTACACCTTC.

This clonotype was observed at least ten times. The rearrangement links TRBV6-5 to TRBJ1-2; maybe TRBD1 (5 bases). V was pared by 0 bases and J by 8 bases, with 19 bases between. This CDR3 has 16 amino acids. Germline loops: CDR1 MNHEY, CDR2 SVGAGI. CDR3 nucleotides: TGTGCCAGCAGTTACTCGATTGTGGACAACCCGGGGGGCTACACCTTC. Translating gives CASSYSIVDNPGGYTF.

In its sample, this clonotype was seen many times. The rearrangement uses TRBV29-1 and TRBJ1-4; D remains ambiguous. Germline V gene data show CDR1 as SQVTM and CDR2 as ANQGSEA. V dropped 1 base and J dropped 0 bases, with 6 bases sitting between them. The CDR3 covers 14 residues. The DNA of the CDR3 is TGCAGCGTTGAAGGGGCCGCAACTAATGAAAAACTGTTTTTT. This gives the protein CSVEGAATNEKLFF. The full variable domain, with the rest looked up from reference TRBV29-1 and TRBJ1-4, is SAVISQKPSRDICQRGTSLTIQCQVDSQVTMMFWYRQQPGQSLTLIATANQGSEATYESGFVIDKFPISRPNLTFSTLTVSNMSPEDSSIYLCSVEGAATNEKLFFGSGTQLSVL.

This clonotype was observed many times. The CDR3 DNA is TGCGCCAGCAGCACCGCCTCGGACAAGGCTTTATACACCTTC. Translating gives CASSTASDKALYTF. The chain employs TRBV5-1 and TRBJ1-2, with a possible D match to TRBD1 (5 bases). The CDR3 sequence is 14 residues long. V was cut by 4 bases and J by 11 bases, with 21 bases left in between. Per the germline V gene, CDR1 is SGHRS and CDR2 is YFSETQ.

Ten or more counts support this clonotype. The rearrangement links TRBV21-1 to TRBJ2-4; TRBD1, the table's D call, was not compared with the DNA. TRBV21-1 is labeled a pseudogene. The CDR3 has 15 residues. The CDR3 nucleotides are TGTGCCAGCAGCAAGAAATTGGGGGTGCAAAACATTCAGTACTTC. Translated: CASSKKLGVQNIQYF.

This clonotype was observed many times. The chain recombines TRBV6-1 with TRBJ1-5; 8 bases align to TRBD1. Germline V lookup: CDR1 MNHNS, CDR2 SASEGT. Trimming took 6 bases from V and 3 from J; bases not matched to a gene: 7. The CDR3 has 15 residues. In DNA form, the CDR3 reads TGTGCCAGCAGAGAGAGGACAGGGCCCAATCAGCCCCAGCATTTT. This gives the protein CASRERTGPNQPQHF.

This clonotype was counted many times. The chain is built from TRBV7-2 and TRBJ2-1; 7 bases line up with TRBD1. V was clipped by 5 bases and J by 2 bases; unmatched bases: 6. This CDR3 has 15 amino acids. CDR1 and CDR2 from the germline V gene are SGHTA and FQGNSA. The CDR3 DNA follows: TGTGCCAGCAGCACTCGGGACAGCACCTACAATGAGCAGTTCTTC. Protein sequence: CASSTRDSTYNEQFF.

There are many counts of this clonotype. This chain connects TRBV7-8 to TRBJ2-1; either TRBD1 or TRBD2 may supply D (5 bases each). Germline CDR1 SGHVS, CDR2 FQNEAQ. Deletions cut 1 base from V and 2 bases from J, with 9 bases between. The CDR3 extends over 15 amino acids. CDR3 DNA: TGTGCCAGCAGCTTAGGCAGGGACCCCTACAATGAGCAGTTCTTC. Its translation: CASSLGRDPYNEQFF.

This CDR3 is CASSMGGTDTQYF. The DNA of the CDR3 is TGCGCCAGCAGCATGGGTGGCACAGATACGCAGTATTTT. The rearrangement links TRBV5-1 to TRBJ2-3; D is unclear. Trimming pared 4 bases from V and 1 base from J, leaving 7 bases between. CDR3 length: 13 residues. Germline V gives CDR1 SGHRS, CDR2 YFSETQ.

This clonotype was seen many times. The chain carries TRBV5-1 and TRBJ2-2, with D unclear. CDR3 length: 14 amino acids. V shed 4 bases and J shed 0 bases, with 7 bases lying between them. The germline V gene has CDR1 SGHRS and CDR2 YFSETQ. CDR3 protein: CASSHGSNTGELFF. For the CDR3, the DNA is TGCGCCAGCAGCCACGGGTCGAACACCGGGGAGCTGTTTTTT.

This clonotype was seen repeatedly, ten times or more. The rearrangement links TRBV5-1 to TRBJ2-1; the match to TRBD2 covers 8 bases. The length of the CDR3 is 16 residues. The junction had 7 bases not matched to a gene; V was cut back by 2 bases and J by 3 bases. From germline, CDR1 is SGHRS and CDR2 YFSETQ. CDR3 region: CASSLSAGAIYNEQFF. CDR3 coding DNA: TGCGCCAGCAGCTTATCAGCGGGGGCGATCTACAATGAGCAGTTCTTC.

This clonotype came up many times. The chain recombines TRBV3-1 with TRBJ1-6, with D perhaps matching TRBD1 (6 bases). V shed 8 bases and J shed 10 bases, with 15 bases lying between them. CDR3 length: 13 residues. CDR1 LGHDT and CDR2 YNNKEL come from the germline V gene (reference sequence). The CDR3 sequence: CASRVGGKSPLHF. In DNA form, the CDR3 reads TGTGCCAGCCGGGTAGGGGGTAAATCACCCCTCCACTTT.

This clonotype has ten or more counts. The rearrangement joins TRBV5-6 to TRBJ2-7; 9 bases map to TRBD1. Germline lookup yields CDR1 SGHDT and CDR2 YYEEEE. The CDR3 length is 14 residues. J lost 3 bases, V lost 4 bases, and 5 bases had no gene match. CDR3 coding DNA: TGTGCCAGCAGCATCCCGGGACAGGGCTACGAGCAGTACTTC. Amino acid sequence: CASSIPGQGYEQYF.

This clonotype was observed many times. The chain uses TRBV7-6 and TRBJ1-5; D remains unclear. The CDR3 contains 14 residues. In germline, CDR1 is SGHVS, CDR2 FNYEAQ. V was shortened by 1 base and J by 10 bases, with 14 bases between the two germline ends. The CDR3 sequence: CASSLGLPDSPQHF. DNA of the CDR3: TGTGCCAGCAGCTTAGGGCTGCCGGATTCCCCCCAGCATTTT.

This clonotype was counted at least ten times. This sequence joins TRBV20-1 and TRBJ2-1; D is unresolved. Trimming stripped 3 bases from V and 5 bases from J, with 5 bases between. CDR3 length: 11 residues. Germline CDR1 reads DFQATT; CDR2 reads SNEGSKA (reference sequence). DNA of the CDR3: TGCAGTGCTAGCGCGAACAATGAGCAGTTCTTC. Translation gives CSASANNEQFF.

The J gene is TRBJ2-2, the V gene TRBV6-1; D possibly corresponds to TRBD1 (6 bases). The CDR3 contains 12 residues. Trimming left V 7 bases short and J 8 bases short, with 11 bases between. In germline, CDR1 is MNHNS, CDR2 SASEGT. CDR3 bases: TGTGCCAGCACGTGGACAGCGGGGGAGCTGTTTTTT. Encoded protein: CASTWTAGELFF.

In this sample, this clonotype turned up many times. The V gene is TRBV5-1, the J gene TRBJ2-7; D may be TRBD1 (6 bases). V was pared by 4 bases and J by 4 bases, with 12 bases between. CDR1 and CDR2 from the germline V gene are SGHRS and YFSETQ. This CDR3 has 13 amino acids. DNA of the CDR3: TGCGCCAGCAGCCTCGGACAGAGGTACGAGCAGTACTTC. Translated, it gives CASSLGQRYEQYF.

Only a few counts were recorded for this clonotype. V gene TRBV12-3 or TRBV12-4 combines with J gene TRBJ1-3; unclear D gene. The CDR3 has 12 amino acids. Trimming took off 3 bases at V and 3 bases at J, with 3 bases between the two ends. This CDR3 reads CASSLIGNTIYF. The CDR3, as DNA: TGTGCCAGCAGTTTGATTGGAAACACCATATATTTT.